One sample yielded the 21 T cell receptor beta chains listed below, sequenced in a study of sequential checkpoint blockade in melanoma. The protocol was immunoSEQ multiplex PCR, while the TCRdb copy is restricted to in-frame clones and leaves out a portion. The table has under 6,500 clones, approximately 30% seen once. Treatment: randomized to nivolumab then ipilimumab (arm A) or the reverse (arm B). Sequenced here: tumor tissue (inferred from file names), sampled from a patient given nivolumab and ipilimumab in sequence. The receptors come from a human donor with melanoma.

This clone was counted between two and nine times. The CDR3 DNA reads TGTGCCAGCAGAAGACCGACCACTGAAGCTTTCTTT. Translated, it gives CASRRPTTEAFF. The J gene is TRBJ1-1, the V gene TRBV6-8; D is unresolved. CDR1 and CDR2 from the germline V gene are MNHGY and SAAAGT. This CDR3 has 12 residues. The V gene lost 6 bases and the J gene lost 4 bases, with 9 bases spanning the gap.

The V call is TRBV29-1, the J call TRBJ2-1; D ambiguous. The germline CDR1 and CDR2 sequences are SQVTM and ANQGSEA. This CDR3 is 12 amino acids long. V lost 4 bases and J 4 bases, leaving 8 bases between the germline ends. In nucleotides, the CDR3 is TGCAGCGTTGGGATGGAATACAATGAGCAGTTCTTC. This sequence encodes CSVGMEYNEQFF.

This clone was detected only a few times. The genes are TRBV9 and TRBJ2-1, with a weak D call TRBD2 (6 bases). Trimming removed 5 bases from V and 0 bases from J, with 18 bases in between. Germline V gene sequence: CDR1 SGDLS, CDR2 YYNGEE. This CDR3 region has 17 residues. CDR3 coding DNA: TGTGCCAGCAGTGAAGTCCTGGCGGGGAGCTCCTACAATGAGCAGTTCTTC. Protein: CASSEVLAGSSYNEQFF.

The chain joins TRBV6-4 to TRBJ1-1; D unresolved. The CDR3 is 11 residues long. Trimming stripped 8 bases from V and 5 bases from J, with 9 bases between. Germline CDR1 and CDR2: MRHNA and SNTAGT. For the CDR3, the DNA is TGTGCCAGCTGGTCGGGTACTGAAGCTTTCTTT. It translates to CASWSGTEAFF.

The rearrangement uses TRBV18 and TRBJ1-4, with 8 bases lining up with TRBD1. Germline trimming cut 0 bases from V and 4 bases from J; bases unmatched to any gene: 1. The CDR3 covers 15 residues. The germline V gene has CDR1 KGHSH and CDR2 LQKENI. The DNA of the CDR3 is TGTGCCAGCTCACCACCGGGACAGGATAATGAAAAACTGTTTTTT. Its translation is CASSPPGQDNEKLFF.

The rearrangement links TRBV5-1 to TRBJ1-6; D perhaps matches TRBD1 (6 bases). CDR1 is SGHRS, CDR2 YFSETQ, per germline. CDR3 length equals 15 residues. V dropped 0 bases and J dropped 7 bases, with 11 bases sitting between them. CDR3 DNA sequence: TGCGCCAGCAGCTTGGCAGGGGTTCGGAATTCACCCCTCCACTTT. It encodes CASSLAGVRNSPLHF.

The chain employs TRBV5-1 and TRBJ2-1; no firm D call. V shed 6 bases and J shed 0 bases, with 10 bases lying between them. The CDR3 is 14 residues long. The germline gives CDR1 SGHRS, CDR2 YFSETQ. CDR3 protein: CASKGATSYNEQFF. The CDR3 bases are TGCGCCAGCAAAGGAGCCACCTCCTACAATGAGCAGTTCTTC.

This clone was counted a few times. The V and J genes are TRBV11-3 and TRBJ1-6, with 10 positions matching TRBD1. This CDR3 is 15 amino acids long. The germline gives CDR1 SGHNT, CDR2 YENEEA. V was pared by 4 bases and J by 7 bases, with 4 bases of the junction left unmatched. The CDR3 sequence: CASSYGTGANSPLHF. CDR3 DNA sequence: TGTGCCAGCAGCTACGGGACAGGGGCGAATTCACCCCTCCACTTT.

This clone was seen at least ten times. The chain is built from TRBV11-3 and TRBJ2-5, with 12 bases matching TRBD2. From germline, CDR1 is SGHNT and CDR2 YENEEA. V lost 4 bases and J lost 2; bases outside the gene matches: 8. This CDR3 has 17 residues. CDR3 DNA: TGTGCCAGCAGCTCCGGACTAGCGGGGATGACTCAAGAGACCCAGTACTTC. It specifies CASSSGLAGMTQETQYF.

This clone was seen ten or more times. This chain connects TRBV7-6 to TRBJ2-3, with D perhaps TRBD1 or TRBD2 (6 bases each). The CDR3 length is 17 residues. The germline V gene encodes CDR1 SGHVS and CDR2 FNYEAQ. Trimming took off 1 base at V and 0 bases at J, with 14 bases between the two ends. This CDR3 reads CASSLEAGGQSTDTQYF. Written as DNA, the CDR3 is TGTGCCAGCAGCTTAGAAGCCGGGGGCCAGAGCACAGATACGCAGTATTTT.

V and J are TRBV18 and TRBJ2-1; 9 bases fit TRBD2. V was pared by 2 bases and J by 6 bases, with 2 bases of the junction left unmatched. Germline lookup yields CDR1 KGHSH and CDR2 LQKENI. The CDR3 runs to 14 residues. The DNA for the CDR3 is TGTGCCAGCTCACCAGGCGGGGGGGCCAATGAGCAGTTCTTC. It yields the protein CASSPGGGANEQFF.

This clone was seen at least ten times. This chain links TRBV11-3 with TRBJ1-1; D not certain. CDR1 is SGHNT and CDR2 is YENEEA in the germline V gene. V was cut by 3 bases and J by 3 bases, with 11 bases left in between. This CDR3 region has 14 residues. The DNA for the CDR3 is TGTGCCAGCAGCTTGGTGAGGGCGCACACTGAAGCTTTCTTT. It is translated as CASSLVRAHTEAFF.

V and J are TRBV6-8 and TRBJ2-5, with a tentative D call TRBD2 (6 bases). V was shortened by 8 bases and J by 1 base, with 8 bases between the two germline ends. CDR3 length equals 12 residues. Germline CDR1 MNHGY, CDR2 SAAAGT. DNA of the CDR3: TGTGCCAGCGGGGGGAGCCAAGAGACCCAGTACTTC. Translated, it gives CASGGSQETQYF.

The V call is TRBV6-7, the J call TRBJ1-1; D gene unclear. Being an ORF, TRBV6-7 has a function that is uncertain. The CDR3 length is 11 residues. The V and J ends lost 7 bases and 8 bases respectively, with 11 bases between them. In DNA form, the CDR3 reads TGTGCCAGCACCCACCGGGCAGAAGCTTTCTTT. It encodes CASTHRAEAFF.

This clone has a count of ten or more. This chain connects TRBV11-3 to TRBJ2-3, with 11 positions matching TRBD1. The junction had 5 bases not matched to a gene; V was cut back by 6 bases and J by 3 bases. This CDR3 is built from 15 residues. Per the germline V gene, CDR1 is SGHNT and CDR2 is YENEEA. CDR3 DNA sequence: TGTGCCAGCAGAGCAGGACAGGGGGCAACAGATACGCAGTATTTT. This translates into CASRAGQGATDTQYF.

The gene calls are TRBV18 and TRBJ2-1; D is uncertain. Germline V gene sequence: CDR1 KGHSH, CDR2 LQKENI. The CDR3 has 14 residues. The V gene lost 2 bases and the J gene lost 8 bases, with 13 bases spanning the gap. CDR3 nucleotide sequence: TGTGCCAGCTCACCAATGTTGGGTCGGGATGAGCAGTTCTTC. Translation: CASSPMLGRDEQFF.

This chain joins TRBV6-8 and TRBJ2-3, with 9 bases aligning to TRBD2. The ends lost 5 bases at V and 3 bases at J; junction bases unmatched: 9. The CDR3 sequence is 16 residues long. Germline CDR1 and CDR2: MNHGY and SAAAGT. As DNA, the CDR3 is TGTGCCAGCAGTGACAACGCGGGAGGGGGGACAGATACGCAGTATTTT. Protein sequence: CASSDNAGGGTDTQYF.

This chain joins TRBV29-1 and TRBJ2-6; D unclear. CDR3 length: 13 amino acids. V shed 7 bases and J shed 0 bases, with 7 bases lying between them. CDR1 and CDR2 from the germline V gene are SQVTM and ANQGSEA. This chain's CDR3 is CSAFNSGANVLTF. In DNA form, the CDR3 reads TGCAGCGCGTTTAACTCTGGGGCCAACGTCCTGACTTTC. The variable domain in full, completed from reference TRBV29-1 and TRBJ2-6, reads SAVISQKPSRDICQRGTSLTIQCQVDSQVTMMFWYRQQPGQSLTLIATANQGSEATYESGFVIDKFPISRPNLTFSTLTVSNMSPEDSSIYLCSAFNSGANVLTFGAGSRLTVL.

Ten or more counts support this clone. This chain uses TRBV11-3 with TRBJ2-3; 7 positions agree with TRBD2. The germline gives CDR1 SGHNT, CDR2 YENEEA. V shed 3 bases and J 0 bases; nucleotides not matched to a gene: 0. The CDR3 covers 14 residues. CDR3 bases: TGTGCCAGCAGCTTGGGGGGGAGCACAGATACGCAGTATTTT. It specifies CASSLGGSTDTQYF.

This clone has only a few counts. The CDR3 DNA is TGTGCCAGCAGTCCCGACGGCATTAACACCGGGGAGCTGTTTTTT. It encodes CASSPDGINTGELFF. The V and J genes are TRBV6-8 and TRBJ2-2; unclear D gene. CDR1 is MNHGY and CDR2 is SAAAGT in the germline V gene. The V end was cut by 5 bases, the J end by 2 bases, with 12 bases between. The CDR3 length is 15 residues.

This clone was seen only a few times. CDR3 nucleotide sequence: TGTGCCAGCAACCCGGGACTATCTTACAATGAGCAGTTCTTC. Amino acid sequence: CASNPGLSYNEQFF. The chain has TRBV6-8 and TRBJ2-1, with 7 bases lining up with TRBD2. CDR3 length equals 14 residues. Trimming at V came to 7 bases and at J to 4 bases, leaving 7 bases not matched to a gene. CDR1 is MNHGY and CDR2 is SAAAGT in the germline V gene.